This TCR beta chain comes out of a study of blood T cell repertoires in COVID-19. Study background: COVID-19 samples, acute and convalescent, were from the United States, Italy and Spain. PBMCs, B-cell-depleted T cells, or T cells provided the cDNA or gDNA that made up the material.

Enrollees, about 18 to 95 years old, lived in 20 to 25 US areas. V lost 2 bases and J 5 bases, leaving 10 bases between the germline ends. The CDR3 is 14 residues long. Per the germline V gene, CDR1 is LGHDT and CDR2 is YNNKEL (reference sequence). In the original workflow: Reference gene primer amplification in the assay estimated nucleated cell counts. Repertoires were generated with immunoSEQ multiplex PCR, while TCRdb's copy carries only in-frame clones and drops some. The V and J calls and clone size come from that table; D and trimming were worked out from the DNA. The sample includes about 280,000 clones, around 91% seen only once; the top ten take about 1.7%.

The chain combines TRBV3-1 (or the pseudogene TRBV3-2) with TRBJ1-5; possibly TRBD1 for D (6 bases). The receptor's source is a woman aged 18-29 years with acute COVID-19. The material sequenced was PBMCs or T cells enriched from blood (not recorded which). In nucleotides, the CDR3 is TGTGCCAGCAGCCAAACAGGGATACATCAGCCCCAGCATTTT. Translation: CASSQTGIHQPQHF.